Below, 7 T cell receptor beta chains from the same sample are listed, as sequenced in a study of T cells after yellow fever vaccination. A single record per CDR3 protein comes from TCRdb applying MiXCR to the 5' RACE reads. The sample has about 310,000 distinct CDR3 sequences; roughly 3.5% are singletons. Specimen: PBMCs, collected on the day of the yellow fever booster vaccination. These TCRs come from a man between 18 and 35 years old who received the YFV17D yellow fever vaccine.

This clonotype was found many times. The J gene is TRBJ2-1, the V gene TRBV18, with D possibly being TRBD1 (6 bases). Between the trimmed V and J ends, which lost 5 bases and 12 bases, there was a span of 26 bases. The CDR3 is 16 residues long. Germline V gives CDR1 KGHSH, CDR2 LQKENI. CDR3 sequence (DNA): TGTGCCAGCTCAAAAACCGGGACACCCTCTTCGTTCGGGCAGTTCTTC. It translates to CASSKTGTPSSFGQFF.

The sample holds many counts of this clonotype. J is TRBJ1-5 and V is TRBV20-1, with D unclear. Looked up from germline, CDR1 is DFQATT and CDR2 is SNEGSKA (reference sequence). The CDR3 length is 13 residues. V dropped 7 bases and J dropped 6 bases, with 16 bases sitting between them. CDR3 bases: TGCAGTGGTATGGAAAACTTGGGTCAGCCCCAGCATTTT. It codes for CSGMENLGQPQHF.

This clonotype was counted ten times or more. The chain links TRBV5-1 to TRBJ2-5; TRBD1 matches at 12 bases. V lost 2 bases, J lost 4 bases, and 15 bases stayed unmatched. The germline V gene encodes CDR1 SGHRS and CDR2 YFSETQ. The CDR3 sequence is 19 residues long. The CDR3 coding sequence is TGCGCCAGCAGCTTCCTCACCGCTGGGACAGGGGGCGGAGGAGAGACCCAGTACTTC. Protein: CASSFLTAGTGGGGETQYF.

The chain joins TRBV7-2 to TRBJ2-3, with a tentative D call TRBD2 (6 bases). CDR3 length: 18 amino acids. Looked up from germline, CDR1 is SGHTA and CDR2 is FQGNSA. V was shortened by 3 bases and J by 0 bases, with 19 bases between the two germline ends. CDR3 nucleotide sequence: TGTGCCAGCAGCTTCTATACTATGGGGGGAGCTAGCACAGATACGCAGTATTTT. This translates into CASSFYTMGGASTDTQYF. The full variable domain, with the rest looked up from reference TRBV7-2 and TRBJ2-3, is GAGVSQSPSNKVTEKGKDVELRCDPISGHTALYWYRQSLGQGLEFLIYFQGNSAPDKSGLPSDRFSAERTGGSVSTLTIQRTQQEDSAVYLCASSFYTMGGASTDTQYFGPGTRLTVL.

The table lists this clonotype with many counts. CDR3 in DNA: TGTGCCAGCAGCCATTACACTACTGGGGCCAACGTCCTGACTTTC. Translating it yields CASSHYTTGANVLTF. This sequence joins TRBV27 and TRBJ2-6; unclear D gene. This CDR3 has 15 residues. The V end lost 6 bases, the J end lost 2 bases, and 11 bases lay between the germline ends. The germline CDR1 and CDR2 sequences are MNHEY and SMNVEV (reference sequence).

This clonotype has only a few counts. This chain uses TRBV20-1 with TRBJ1-5, with 7 bases identical to TRBD1. CDR1 is DFQATT and CDR2 is SNEGSKA in the germline V gene (reference sequence). This CDR3 has 14 residues. V was pared by 4 bases and J by 0 bases, with 3 bases of the junction left unmatched. DNA for the CDR3: TGCAGTGCTATCACAGGGGCTAGCAATCAGCCCCAGCATTTT. It yields the protein CSAITGASNQPQHF.

This clonotype was observed many times. The chain carries TRBV7-8 and TRBJ2-1; D is unclear. Germline CDR1 SGHVS, CDR2 FQNEAQ. The CDR3 sequence is 12 residues long. V lost 5 bases and J lost 4, with 6 bases in between. The CDR3 region is CASSHQYNEQFF. In nucleotides, the CDR3 is TGTGCCAGCAGCCACCAGTACAATGAGCAGTTCTTC.